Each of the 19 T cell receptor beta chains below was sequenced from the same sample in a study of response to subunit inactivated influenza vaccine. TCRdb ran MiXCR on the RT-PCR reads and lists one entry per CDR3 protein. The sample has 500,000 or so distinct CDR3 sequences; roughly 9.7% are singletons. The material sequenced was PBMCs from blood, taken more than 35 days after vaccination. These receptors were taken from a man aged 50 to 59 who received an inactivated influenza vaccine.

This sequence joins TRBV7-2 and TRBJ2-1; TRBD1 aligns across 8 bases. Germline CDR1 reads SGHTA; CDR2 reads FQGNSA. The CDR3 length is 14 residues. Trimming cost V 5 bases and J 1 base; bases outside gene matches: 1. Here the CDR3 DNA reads TGTGCCAGCAGCCGGGACAGGTCCTACAATGAGCAGTTCTTC. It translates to CASSRDRSYNEQFF. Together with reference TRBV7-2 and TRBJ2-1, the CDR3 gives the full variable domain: GAGVSQSPSNKVTEKGKDVELRCDPISGHTALYWYRQSLGQGLEFLIYFQGNSAPDKSGLPSDRFSAERTGGSVSTLTIQRTQQEDSAVYLCASSRDRSYNEQFFGPGTRLTVL.

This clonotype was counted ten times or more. The CDR3 sequence is CASSQVFGSSTYNEQFF. In DNA, the CDR3 is TGTGCCAGCAGCCAAGTCTTCGGGAGTTCCACATACAATGAGCAGTTCTTC. V and J are TRBV14 and TRBJ2-1; D perhaps matches TRBD2 (6 bases). Germline V CDR1 and CDR2: SGHDN, FVKESK. The V gene lost 1 base and the J gene lost 4 bases, with 17 bases spanning the gap. The CDR3 consists of 17 residues. Full variable domain (outside the CDR3, taken from reference TRBV14 and TRBJ2-1): EAGVTQFPSHSVIEKGQTVTLRCDPISGHDNLYWYRRVMGKEIKFLLHFVKESKQDESGMPNNRFLAERTGGTYSTLKVQPAELEDSGVYFCASSQVFGSSTYNEQFFGPGTRLTVL.

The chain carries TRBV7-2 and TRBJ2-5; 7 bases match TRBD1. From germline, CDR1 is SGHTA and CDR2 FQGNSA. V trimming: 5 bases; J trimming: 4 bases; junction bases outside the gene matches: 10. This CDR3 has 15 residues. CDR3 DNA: TGTGCCAGCAGCAGGGTACAGGGGCACAGAGAGACCCAGTACTTC. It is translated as CASSRVQGHRETQYF.

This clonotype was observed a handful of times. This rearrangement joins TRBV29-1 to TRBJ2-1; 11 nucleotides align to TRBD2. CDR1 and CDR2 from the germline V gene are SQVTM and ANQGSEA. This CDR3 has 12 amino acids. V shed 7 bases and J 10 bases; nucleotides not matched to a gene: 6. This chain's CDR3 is CSATSGISEQFF. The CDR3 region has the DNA TGCAGCGCGACTAGCGGGATTTCCGAGCAGTTCTTC.

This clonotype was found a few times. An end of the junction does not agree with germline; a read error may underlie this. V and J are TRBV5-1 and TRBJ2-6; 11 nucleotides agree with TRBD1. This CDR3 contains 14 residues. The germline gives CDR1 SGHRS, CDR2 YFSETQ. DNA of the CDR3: TGCGCCAGCACCGTCGGGACAGGGGGCAACGTCCTGACTTTC. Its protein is CASTVGTGGNVLTF.

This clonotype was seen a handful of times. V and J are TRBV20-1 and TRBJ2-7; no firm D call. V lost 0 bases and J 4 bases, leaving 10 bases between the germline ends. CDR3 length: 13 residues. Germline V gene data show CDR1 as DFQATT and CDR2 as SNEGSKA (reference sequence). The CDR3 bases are TGCAGTGCTAGAGAGAGCGTCCGTTACGAGCAGTACTTC. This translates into CSARESVRYEQYF.

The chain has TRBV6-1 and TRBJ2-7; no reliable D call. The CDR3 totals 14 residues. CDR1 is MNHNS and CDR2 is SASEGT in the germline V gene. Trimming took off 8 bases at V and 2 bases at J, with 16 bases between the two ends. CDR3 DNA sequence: TGTGCCAGCTCAGTTGGAGTAGGGACCTACGAGCAGTACTTC. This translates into CASSVGVGTYEQYF.

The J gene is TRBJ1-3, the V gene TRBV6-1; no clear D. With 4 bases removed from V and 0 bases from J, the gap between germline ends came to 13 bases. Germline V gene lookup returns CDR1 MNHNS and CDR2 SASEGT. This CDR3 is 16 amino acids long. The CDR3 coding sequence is TGTGCCAGCAGTGCTACCGTAGGTCTCTCTGGAAACACCATATATTTT. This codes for CASSATVGLSGNTIYF.

The DNA of the CDR3 is TGTGCCAGCAGTTTCAGGGGGCTGGGAATGGGGACCCAGTACTTC. It translates to CASSFRGLGMGTQYF. The rearrangement links TRBV2 to TRBJ2-5; the match to TRBD1 covers 8 bases. This CDR3 has 15 residues. V gave up 5 bases and J gave up 7 bases; unmatched junction bases: 12. The germline CDR1 and CDR2 sequences are SNHLY and FYNNEI.

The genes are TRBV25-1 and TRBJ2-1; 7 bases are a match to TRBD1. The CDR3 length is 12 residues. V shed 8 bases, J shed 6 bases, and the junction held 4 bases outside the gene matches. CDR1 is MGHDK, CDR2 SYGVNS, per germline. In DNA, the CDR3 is TGTGCCAGCGGGACAGTGATCAATGAGCAGTTCTTC. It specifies CASGTVINEQFF.

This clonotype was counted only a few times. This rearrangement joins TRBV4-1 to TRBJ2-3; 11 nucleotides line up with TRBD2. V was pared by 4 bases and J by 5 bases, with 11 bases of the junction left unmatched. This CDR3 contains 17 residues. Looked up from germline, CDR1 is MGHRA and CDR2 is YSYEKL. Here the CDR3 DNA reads TGCGCCAGCAGCCCGCATAAACTAGCGGGGGACCTAGATACGCAGTATTTT. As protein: CASSPHKLAGDLDTQYF.

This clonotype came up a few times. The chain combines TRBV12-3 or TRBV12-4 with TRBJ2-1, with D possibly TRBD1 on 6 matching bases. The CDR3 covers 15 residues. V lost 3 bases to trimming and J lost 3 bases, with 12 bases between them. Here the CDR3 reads CASSFRAGDYNEQFF. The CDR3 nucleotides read TGTGCCAGCAGTTTTCGTGCAGGGGACTACAATGAGCAGTTCTTC.

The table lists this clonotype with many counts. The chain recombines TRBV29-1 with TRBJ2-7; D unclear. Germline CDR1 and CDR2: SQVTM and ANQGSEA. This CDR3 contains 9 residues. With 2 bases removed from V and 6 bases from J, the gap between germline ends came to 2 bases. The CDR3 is CSVELEQYF. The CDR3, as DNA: TGCAGCGTTGAACTCGAGCAGTACTTC.

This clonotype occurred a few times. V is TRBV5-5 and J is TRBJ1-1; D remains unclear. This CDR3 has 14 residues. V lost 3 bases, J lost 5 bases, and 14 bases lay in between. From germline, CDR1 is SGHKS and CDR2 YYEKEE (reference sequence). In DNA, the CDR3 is TGTGCCAGCAGCTCCCAGCCGGAGAAGACTGAAGCTTTCTTT. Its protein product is CASSSQPEKTEAFF.

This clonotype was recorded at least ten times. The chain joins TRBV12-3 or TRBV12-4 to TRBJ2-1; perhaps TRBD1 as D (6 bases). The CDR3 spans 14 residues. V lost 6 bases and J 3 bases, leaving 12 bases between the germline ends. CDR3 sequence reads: CASSIRQDYNEQFF. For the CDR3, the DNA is TGTGCCAGCAGCATAAGACAGGACTACAATGAGCAGTTCTTC.

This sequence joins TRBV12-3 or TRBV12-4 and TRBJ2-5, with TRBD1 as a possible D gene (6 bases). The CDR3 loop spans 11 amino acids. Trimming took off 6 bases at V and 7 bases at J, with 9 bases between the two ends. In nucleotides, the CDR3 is TGTGCCAGCAGGACAGGCGGGACCCAGTACTTC. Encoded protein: CASRTGGTQYF.

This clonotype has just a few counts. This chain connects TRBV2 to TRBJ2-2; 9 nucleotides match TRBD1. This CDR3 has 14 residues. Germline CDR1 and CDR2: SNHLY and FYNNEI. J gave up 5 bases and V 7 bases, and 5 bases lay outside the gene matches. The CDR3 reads CASNGQGFTGELFF. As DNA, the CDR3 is TGTGCCAGCAATGGACAGGGGTTTACCGGGGAGCTGTTTTTT.

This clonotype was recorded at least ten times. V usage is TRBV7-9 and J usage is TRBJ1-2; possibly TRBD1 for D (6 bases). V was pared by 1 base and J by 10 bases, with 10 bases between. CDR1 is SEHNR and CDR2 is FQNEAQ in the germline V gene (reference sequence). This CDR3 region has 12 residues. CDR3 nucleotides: TGTGCCAGCAGCTTAGTTCAGGGACACTACACCTTC. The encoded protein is CASSLVQGHYTF.

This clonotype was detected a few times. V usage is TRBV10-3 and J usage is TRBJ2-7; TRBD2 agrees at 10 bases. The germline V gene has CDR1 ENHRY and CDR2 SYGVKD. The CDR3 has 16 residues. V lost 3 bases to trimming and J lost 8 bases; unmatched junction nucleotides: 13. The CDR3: CAISDQEWTSGRKQYF. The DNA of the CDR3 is TGTGCCATCAGTGACCAGGAATGGACTAGCGGTCGGAAGCAGTACTTC.